This T cell receptor beta chain was identified in a study of T cells expressing NK-cell markers. With respect to this clonotype: Its antigen remains unidentified.

Overall study findings and caveats: A range of about 1.0-8% of CD8+ T cells consisted of dominant NKG2C+ clonotypes in about six donors.

The CDR3 is 12 residues long. Germline V lookup: CDR1 MNHNY, CDR2 SVGAGI (reference sequence). Reanalyzing the 5' RACE reads, TCRdb keeps one entry per CDR3 protein, without DNA. The listing contains about 260,000 distinct CDR3 sequences. The source of this sequence is a man younger than 30 in good health. The specimen sequenced was blood T cells: a sorted CD56 or NKG2C T cell subset, CD4+ or CD8+ T cells, or bulk PBMC T cells (not recorded which). The V and J genes are TRBV6-6 and TRBJ2-3. The CDR3 reads CASSYTGDTQYF.